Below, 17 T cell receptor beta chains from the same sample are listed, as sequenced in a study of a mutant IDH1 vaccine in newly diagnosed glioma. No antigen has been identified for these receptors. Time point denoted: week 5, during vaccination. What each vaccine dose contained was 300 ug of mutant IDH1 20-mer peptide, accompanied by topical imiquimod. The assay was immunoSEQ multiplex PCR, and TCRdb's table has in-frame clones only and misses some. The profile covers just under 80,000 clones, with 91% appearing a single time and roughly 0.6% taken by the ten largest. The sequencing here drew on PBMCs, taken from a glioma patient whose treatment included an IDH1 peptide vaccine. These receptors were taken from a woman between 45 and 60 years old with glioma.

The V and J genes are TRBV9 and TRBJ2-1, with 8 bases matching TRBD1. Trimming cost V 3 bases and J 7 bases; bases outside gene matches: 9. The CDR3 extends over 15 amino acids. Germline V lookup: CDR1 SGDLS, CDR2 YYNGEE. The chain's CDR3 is CASSGTGGSANEQFF. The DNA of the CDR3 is TGTGCCAGCAGCGGTACAGGGGGGTCTGCAAATGAGCAGTTCTTC.

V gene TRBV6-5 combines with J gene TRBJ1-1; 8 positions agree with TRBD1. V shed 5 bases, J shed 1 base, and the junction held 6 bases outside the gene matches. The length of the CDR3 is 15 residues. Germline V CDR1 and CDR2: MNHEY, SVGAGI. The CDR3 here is CASSLSGTGNTEAFF. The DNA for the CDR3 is TGTGCCAGCAGTCTCTCCGGGACAGGGAACACTGAAGCTTTCTTT.

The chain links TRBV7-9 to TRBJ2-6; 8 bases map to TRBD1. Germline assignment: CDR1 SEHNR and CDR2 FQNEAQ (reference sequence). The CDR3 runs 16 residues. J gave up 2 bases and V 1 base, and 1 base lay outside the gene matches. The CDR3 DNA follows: TGTGCCAGCAGCTTAGAGACAGGGGCTGGGGCCAACGTCCTGACTTTC. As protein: CASSLETGAGANVLTF.

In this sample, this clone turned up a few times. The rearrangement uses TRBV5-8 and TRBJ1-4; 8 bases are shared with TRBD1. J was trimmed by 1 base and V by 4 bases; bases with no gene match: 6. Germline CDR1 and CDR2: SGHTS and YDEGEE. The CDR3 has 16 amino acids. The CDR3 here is CASSQGQARTNEKLFF. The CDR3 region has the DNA TGTGCCAGCAGCCAGGGACAGGCCAGAACTAATGAAAAACTGTTTTTT.

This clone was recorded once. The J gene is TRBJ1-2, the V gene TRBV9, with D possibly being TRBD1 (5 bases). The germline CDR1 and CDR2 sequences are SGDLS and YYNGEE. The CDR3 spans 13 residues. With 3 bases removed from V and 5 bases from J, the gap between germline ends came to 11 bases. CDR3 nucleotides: TGTGCCAGCAGCGCCGGGACGGTATATGGCTACACCTTC. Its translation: CASSAGTVYGYTF.

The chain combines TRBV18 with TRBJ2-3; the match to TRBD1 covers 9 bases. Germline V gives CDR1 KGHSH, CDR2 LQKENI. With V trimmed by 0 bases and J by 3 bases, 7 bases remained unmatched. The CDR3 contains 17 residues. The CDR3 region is CASSPPTGGFMTDTQYF. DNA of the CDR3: TGTGCCAGCTCACCACCAACAGGGGGCTTCATGACAGATACGCAGTATTTT.

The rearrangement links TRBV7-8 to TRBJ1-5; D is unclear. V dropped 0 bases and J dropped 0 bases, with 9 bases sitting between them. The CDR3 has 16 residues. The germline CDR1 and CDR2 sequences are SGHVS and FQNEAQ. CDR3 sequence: CASSLAWGTSNQPQHF. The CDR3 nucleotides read TGTGCCAGCAGCTTAGCATGGGGTACTAGCAATCAGCCCCAGCATTTT.

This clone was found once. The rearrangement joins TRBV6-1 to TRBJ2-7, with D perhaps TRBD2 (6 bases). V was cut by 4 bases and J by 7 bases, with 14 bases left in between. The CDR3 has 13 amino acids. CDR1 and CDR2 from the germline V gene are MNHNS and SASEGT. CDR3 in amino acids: CASSVRPEGEQYF. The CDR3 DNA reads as TGTGCCAGCAGTGTCCGACCGGAGGGGGAGCAGTACTTC.

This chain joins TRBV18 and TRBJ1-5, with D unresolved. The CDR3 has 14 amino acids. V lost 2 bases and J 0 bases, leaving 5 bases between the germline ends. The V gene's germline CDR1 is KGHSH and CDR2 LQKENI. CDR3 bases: TGTGCCAGCTCACCAGGCGATAGCAATCAGCCCCAGCATTTT. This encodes CASSPGDSNQPQHF.

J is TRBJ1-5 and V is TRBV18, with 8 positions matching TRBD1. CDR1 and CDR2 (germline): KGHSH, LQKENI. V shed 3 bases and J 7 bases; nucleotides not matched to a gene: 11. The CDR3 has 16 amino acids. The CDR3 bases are TGTGCCAGCTCACCCGGGACAGGCGCCCCGGGGCAGCCCCAGCATTTT. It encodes CASSPGTGAPGQPQHF.

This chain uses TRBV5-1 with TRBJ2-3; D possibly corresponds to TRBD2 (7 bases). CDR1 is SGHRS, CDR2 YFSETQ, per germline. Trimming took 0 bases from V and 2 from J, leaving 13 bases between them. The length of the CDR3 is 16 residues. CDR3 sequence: CASSLVGGEPTDTQYF. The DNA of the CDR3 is TGCGCCAGCAGCTTGGTAGGGGGGGAACCCACAGATACGCAGTATTTT.

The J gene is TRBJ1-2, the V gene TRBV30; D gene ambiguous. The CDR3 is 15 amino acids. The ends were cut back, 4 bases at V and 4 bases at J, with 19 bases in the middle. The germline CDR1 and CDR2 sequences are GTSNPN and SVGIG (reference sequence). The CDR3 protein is CAWILPKWPFYGYTF. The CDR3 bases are TGTGCCTGGATCCTACCTAAGTGGCCCTTCTATGGCTACACCTTC. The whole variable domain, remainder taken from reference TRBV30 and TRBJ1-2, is SQTIHQWPATLVQPVGSPLSLECTVEGTSNPNLYWYRQAAGRGLQLLFYSVGIGQISSEVPQNLSASRPQDRQFILSSKKLLLSDSGFYLCAWILPKWPFYGYTFGSGTRLTVV.

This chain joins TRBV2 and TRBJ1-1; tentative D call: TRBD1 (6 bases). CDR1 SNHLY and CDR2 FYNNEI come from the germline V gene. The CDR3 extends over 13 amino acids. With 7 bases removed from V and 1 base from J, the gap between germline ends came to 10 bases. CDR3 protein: CASNLDRNTEAFF. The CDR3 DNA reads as TGTGCCAGCAACCTGGACAGGAACACTGAAGCTTTCTTT.

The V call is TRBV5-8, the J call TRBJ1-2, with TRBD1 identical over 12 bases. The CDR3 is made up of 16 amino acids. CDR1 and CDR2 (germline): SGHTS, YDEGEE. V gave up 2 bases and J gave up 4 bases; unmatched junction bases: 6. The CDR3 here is CASSFWGQGAGYGYTF. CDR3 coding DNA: TGTGCCAGCAGCTTCTGGGGACAGGGGGCTGGCTATGGCTACACCTTC. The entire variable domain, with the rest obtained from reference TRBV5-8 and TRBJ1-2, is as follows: EAGVTQSPTHLIKTRGQQATLRCSPISGHTSVYWYQQALGLGLQFLLWYDEGEERNRGNFPPRFSGRQFPNYSSELNVNALELEDSALYLCASSFWGQGAGYGYTFGSGTRLTVV.

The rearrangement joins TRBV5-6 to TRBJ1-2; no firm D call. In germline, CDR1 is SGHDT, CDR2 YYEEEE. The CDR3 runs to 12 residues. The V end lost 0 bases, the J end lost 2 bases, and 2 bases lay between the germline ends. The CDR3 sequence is CASSLDNYGYTF. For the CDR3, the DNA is TGTGCCAGCAGCTTGGACAACTATGGCTACACCTTC.

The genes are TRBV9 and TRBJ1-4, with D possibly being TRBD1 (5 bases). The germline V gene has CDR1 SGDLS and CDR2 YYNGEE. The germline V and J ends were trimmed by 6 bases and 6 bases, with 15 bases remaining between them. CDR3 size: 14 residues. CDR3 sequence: CASNPRGLDEKLFF. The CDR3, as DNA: TGTGCCAGCAACCCCCGGGGCCTGGATGAAAAACTGTTTTTT.

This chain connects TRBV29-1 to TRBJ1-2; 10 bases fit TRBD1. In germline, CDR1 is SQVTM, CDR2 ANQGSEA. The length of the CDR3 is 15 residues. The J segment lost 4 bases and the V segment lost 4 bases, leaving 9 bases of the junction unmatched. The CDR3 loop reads CSVAGDRGRGYGYTF. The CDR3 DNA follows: TGCAGCGTTGCGGGGGACAGGGGAAGAGGCTATGGCTACACCTTC.